This T cell receptor (beta chain) was obtained from a study of T cell changes during pregnancy in multiple sclerosis. The method was immunoSEQ multiplex PCR; TCRdb's version includes in-frame clones alone and lacks a portion of them. Found here are some 30,000 clones, roughly 90% of them singletons; the top ten hold more than 7%. The length of the CDR3 is 12 residues. Deletions cut 6 bases from V and 2 bases from J, with 7 bases between. CDR1 and CDR2 from the germline V gene are SNHLY and FYNNEI. The J gene is TRBJ1-1, the V gene TRBV2, with D possibly being TRBD1 (5 bases). The starting material was CD8+ T cells from peripheral blood mononuclear cells, obtained before pregnancy. The sequence was obtained from a female donor with multiple sclerosis, enrolled in a pregnancy study. In DNA form, the CDR3 reads TGTGCCAGCAGAGACAGTAACACTGAAGCTTTCTTT. Translating it yields CASRDSNTEAFF.